Below, 8 T cell receptor beta chains from the same sample are listed, as sequenced in a study of siplizumab effects on memory and regulatory T cells. Assay: immunoSEQ multiplex PCR; the TCRdb copy retains only in-frame clones and omits some. The profile shows some 64,000 clones, 70% to 85% of them singletons. Source material: memory CD4+ T cells sorted from blood. The receptors were gathered from a human donor in good health.

V usage is TRBV4-1 and J usage is TRBJ2-1; TRBD2 aligns across 7 bases. The V gene's germline CDR1 is MGHRA and CDR2 YSYEKL. The V segment lost 1 base and the J segment 3 bases; nucleotides outside the gene matches: 6. The CDR3 is 16 amino acids. In DNA, the CDR3 is TGCGCCAGCAGCCAAGGGGCGCAGCGGGGCTACAATGAGCAGTTCTTC. The encoded protein is CASSQGAQRGYNEQFF.

The CDR3 spells CASSFFVGTNYGYTF. The CDR3, as DNA: TGTGCCAGCAGCTTTTTTGTGGGGACTAACTATGGCTACACCTTC. The chain links TRBV5-4 to TRBJ1-2; D is unresolved. This CDR3 contains 15 residues. V was cut by 2 bases and J by 0 bases, with 11 bases left in between. The germline V gene encodes CDR1 SGHNT and CDR2 YYREEE (reference sequence).

The rearrangement uses TRBV29-1 and TRBJ1-6; 7 nucleotides agree with TRBD1. Germline-derived CDR1 and CDR2 are SQVTM and ANQGSEA. V was pared by 4 bases and J by 10 bases, with 4 bases of the junction left unmatched. The CDR3 runs to 12 residues. The DNA of the CDR3 is TGCAGCGTTGGTCAGGGGGACTCACCCCTCCACTTT. It yields the protein CSVGQGDSPLHF. Full variable domain (outside the CDR3, taken from reference TRBV29-1 and TRBJ1-6): SAVISQKPSRDICQRGTSLTIQCQVDSQVTMMFWYRQQPGQSLTLIATANQGSEATYESGFVIDKFPISRPNLTFSTLTVSNMSPEDSSIYLCSVGQGDSPLHFGNGTRLTVT.

V is TRBV29-1 and J is TRBJ2-7; D possibly corresponds to TRBD2 (6 bases). CDR3 length: 14 amino acids. The V end lost 1 base, the J end lost 2 bases, and 12 bases lay between the germline ends. Germline-derived CDR1 and CDR2 are SQVTM and ANQGSEA. The CDR3: CSVEVRGLAYEQYF. Written as DNA, the CDR3 is TGCAGCGTTGAAGTGCGGGGCTTGGCCTACGAGCAGTACTTC.

CDR3 in amino acids: CASSFGKGTNTEAFF. For the CDR3, the DNA is TGCGCCAGCAGCTTTGGTAAAGGGACGAACACTGAAGCTTTCTTT. This sequence joins TRBV5-1 and TRBJ1-1, with TRBD1 as a possible D gene (5 bases). CDR1 and CDR2 from the germline V gene are SGHRS and YFSETQ. The CDR3 has 15 residues. V was pared by 2 bases and J by 1 base, with 12 bases between. Full variable domain (rest looked up from reference TRBV5-1 and TRBJ1-1): KAGVTQTPRYLIKTRGQQVTLSCSPISGHRSVSWYQQTPGQGLQFLFEYFSETQRNKGNFPGRFSGRQFSNSRSEMNVSTLELGDSALYLCASSFGKGTNTEAFFGQGTRLTVV.

The rearrangement joins TRBV5-6 to TRBJ1-3, with D perhaps matching TRBD1 (6 bases). V was shortened by 0 bases and J by 7 bases, with 14 bases between the two germline ends. Germline V CDR1 and CDR2: SGHDT, YYEEEE. The CDR3 covers 15 residues. Here the CDR3 DNA reads TGTGCCAGCAGCTTGGGAGGGGGGGCCGGCAACACCATATATTTT. Protein: CASSLGGGAGNTIYF.

The chain links TRBV4-2 to TRBJ2-1; a possible D gene is TRBD1 (5 bases). Trimming took off 1 base at V and 9 bases at J, with 10 bases between the two ends. CDR3 length: 13 residues. The germline V gene encodes CDR1 LGHNA and CDR2 YNFKEQ. CDR3 in DNA: TGTGCCAGCAGCCAAGGGGGCTGGACTGAGCAGTTCTTC. Its protein is CASSQGGWTEQFF.

This chain links TRBV9 with TRBJ2-1; 7 bases align to TRBD1. The ends lost 4 bases at V and 6 bases at J; junction bases unmatched: 10. The germline V gene has CDR1 SGDLS and CDR2 YYNGEE. This CDR3 region has 15 residues. CDR3 nucleotides: TGTGCCAGCAGCCGGGCGACAGGGCGTTTCAATGAGCAGTTCTTC. Its protein product is CASSRATGRFNEQFF.